The source of this T cell receptor beta chain is a study of cytomegalovirus exposure and HLA in healthy donors. Study-level points and caveats: Reportedly, a later analysis found an Asian-associated ancestry cluster had fewer N-insertions than the roughly 670-donor mean. V- and J-gene trimming of TCR beta was linked (in a later analysis) to a missense DCLRE1C variant.

The PCR made use of 60 Vbeta and 13 Jbeta primers. Data came from immunoSEQ multiplex PCR; TCRdb stores just in-frame clones and leaves some out. The table shows 100,000 or so clones, with 75% to 85% occurring only once. On this clone: What it binds is not known.

What was sequenced was PBMCs. The receptor's source is a woman aged 18-29 years in good health and CMV-seronegative.

CDR3 in DNA: TGTGCCAGCAGCTTGAGTGAAACGGAGTTCTTC. Its protein is CASSLSETEFF. The genes are TRBV5-6 and TRBJ2-1, with D unresolved. CDR3 size: 11 residues. The V end lost 1 base, the J end lost 14 bases, and 10 bases lay between the germline ends. Germline V lookup: CDR1 SGHDT, CDR2 YYEEEE.